These T cell receptor beta chains were read from a single sample in a study of T cell repertoires in cytomegalovirus infection. No cognate antigen is known for these TCRs. Via MiXCR, TCRdb re-called the reads, giving one row per CDR3 protein. The sample includes some 800,000 distinct CDR3 sequences, roughly 28% of them seen just once. The sample was cultured CD8+ T cells from PBMCs, taken from culture after CMV antigen stimulation. All receptors derive from a human donor in good health (CMV status not recorded). Some clones in this sample may be carry-over from other donors' samples. Both conserved end residues are part of each CDR3. The order of the fields is D gene, J gene, clone size, V gene, CDR3 DNA, CDR3 protein. The D gene is left open where the match is weak. Clone size is not always given. Where it is, it says once, few, many or a class for expanded clones.

- TRBJ2-1 - TRBV20-1 TGCAGTGCTAGTCCTCAGTACAATGAGCAGTTCTTC CSASPQYNEQFF
- TRBJ2-6 few TRBV27 TGTGCCAGCAGTTTAATCTATACTGGGGCCAACGTCCTGACTTTC CASSLIYTGANVLTF
- TRBJ2-7 few TRBV7-6 TGTGCCAGCGCCCCTTCGCGGGGGCCTTCCTACGAGCAGTACTTC CASAPSRGPSYEQYF
TRBD2 TRBJ2-1 - TRBV10-3 TGTGCCATCAGTGAACCGGGACTAGCGGGGACTGAGCAGTTCTTC CAISEPGLAGTEQFF
TRBD2 TRBJ2-1 few TRBV10-3 TGTGCCGTTGAGGGACTAGCGGGGGAGGTCTTC CAVEGLAGEVF
TRBD2 TRBJ2-3 - TRBV7-9 TGTGCCAGCAGCTCGCACTTAGCGGGGGGGCCTTCCAGCACAGATACGCAGTATTTT CASSSHLAGGPSSTDTQYF
- TRBJ2-6 - TRBV10-3 TGTGCCATCAGTGAGTCTTTGGGACTGCACTCTGGGGCCAACGTCCTGACTTTC CAISESLGLHSGANVLTF
- TRBJ2-6 once TRBV29-1 TGCAGCGTTGAATCATTCGAGGTCCCTGGGGCCAACGTCCTGACTTTC CSVESFEVPGANVLTF
TRBD1 TRBJ2-1 few TRBV7-6 TGTGCGAGCAAACGGACAGGATACAATGAGCAGTTCTTC CASKRTGYNEQFF
TRBD1 TRBJ1-1 few TRBV5-5 TGTGCCAGCAGCTTGAACAGGGGGCCTAGCACTGAAGCTTTCTTT CASSLNRGPSTEAFF
- TRBJ2-3 few TRBV6-6 TGTGCCAGCAGTTACCCAGACCAGAGTGAGGGTTCAGATACGCAGTATTTT CASSYPDQSEGSDTQYF
TRBD2 TRBJ2-1 - TRBV12-3/TRBV12-4 TGTGCCAGCAGTTTATTAGCGGGGGGTTTGTGGGAGCAGTTCTTC CASSLLAGGLWEQFF
TRBD1 TRBJ1-2 - TRBV2 TGTGCCAGCACGGGACAGGGGCGAGAGTGGAATGGCTACACCTTC CASTGQGREWNGYTF
- TRBJ1-1 few TRBV7-6 TGTGCCAGCAGCTTAGAACGAGGATTAGCAGTTTCGAACACTGAAGCTTTCTTT CASSLERGLAVSNTEAFF
- TRBJ1-1 many TRBV7-3 TGTGCCAGCAGCTTAATCGGGGGCGGCAACACTGAAGCTTTCTTT CASSLIGGGNTEAFF
- TRBJ2-1 - TRBV6-5 TGTGCCAGCAGACAGGGAGGGGAGCAGTTCTTC CASRQGGEQFF
- TRBJ2-1 - TRBV6-6 TGTGCCACGAATCCACAGGGATCTGAGCAGTTCTTC CATNPQGSEQFF
- TRBJ2-1 - TRBV6-5 TGTGCCAGCAGTTACTCCCTCAACCATGAGCAGTTCTTC CASSYSLNHEQFF
- TRBJ2-7 - TRBV10-3 TGTGCCATCAGTGGTAACAGGGTCGAGCAGTACTTC CAISGNRVEQYF
TRBD1 TRBJ2-3 few TRBV6-2/TRBV6-3 TGTGCCAGCAGTTATCCCGGGACAGGGAGCACAGATACGCAGTATTTT CASSYPGTGSTDTQYF
TRBD1 TRBJ1-1 few TRBV29-1 TGCAGCGTGCGACAGGGGTTCAACACTGAAGCTTTCTTT CSVRQGFNTEAFF
- TRBJ1-5 many TRBV7-6 TGTGCCAGCAGCTTTGACAGGTATAGCAATCAGCCCCAGCATTTT CASSFDRYSNQPQHF
- TRBJ1-1 - TRBV19 TGTGCCAGTTGGGGCCAGAACACTGAAGCTTTCTTT CASWGQNTEAFF
- TRBJ2-5 few TRBV20-1 TGCAGTGCTAGTCCTCAGAATCAAGAGACCCAGTACTTC CSASPQNQETQYF
TRBD2 TRBJ2-1 - TRBV5-4 TGTGCCAGCAGCTTGTGGGGGGGTGTAGGCTACAATGAGCAGTTCTTC CASSLWGGVGYNEQFF
- TRBJ1-6 few TRBV10-3 TGTGCCATCAGTGAGTCGGGGGGGCTCAATTCACCCCTCCACTTT CAISESGGLNSPLHF
- TRBJ2-3 many TRBV6-5 TGTGCCAGCAGTTACTCTAGCGGTCCAGATACGCAGTATTTT CASSYSSGPDTQYF
- TRBJ1-5 many TRBV7-8 TGTGCCAGCAGCTTAGGGGCAGGAGGACAGCCCCAGCATTTT CASSLGAGGQPQHF
- TRBJ1-1 many TRBV7-2 TGTGCCAGCAGCTCCGGGACAACCAACACTGAAGCTTTCTTT CASSSGTTNTEAFF
TRBD1 TRBJ1-3 few TRBV7-9 TGTGCCAGCAGCCCTCCGGACAGGGAAAGAAACACCATATATTTT CASSPPDRERNTIYF
- TRBJ1-3 few TRBV7-9 TGTGCCAGCAGCAAGGAAGGATCTGGAAACACCATATATTTT CASSKEGSGNTIYF
TRBD1 TRBJ1-3 - TRBV6-1 TGTGCCAGCAGTGGCCGGGACAGGGGAGACAACACCATATATTTT CASSGRDRGDNTIYF
- TRBJ1-2 few TRBV2 TGTGCCAGCAGGCGACCGGAGGGCTACACCTTC CASRRPEGYTF
- TRBJ2-5 few TRBV12-3/TRBV12-4 TGTGCCAGCGGGGGCAGGGTCCAAGAGACCCAGTACTTC CASGGRVQETQYF
TRBD1 TRBJ1-2 - TRBV27 TGTGCCAGCAGTTTAGCGGACAGGGGGCCGGATGGCTACACCTTC CASSLADRGPDGYTF
TRBD1 TRBJ1-1 few TRBV7-6 TGTGCCATCGATCCGGGACAGGTGGCCAACTGGGAAGCTTTCTTT CAIDPGQVANWEAFF
- TRBJ1-1 - TRBV5-5 TGTGCCAGCAGCTCCTACAGGGATCCAGGTTCGGCTTTCTTT CASSSYRDPGSAFF
- TRBJ1-2 few TRBV10-3 TGTGCCATCAGTGAGTCGACTCGGGAGGGAAACACCTTC CAISESTREGNTF
TRBD1 TRBJ1-2 - TRBV12-5 TGTGCTAGTGGTTTGGTAGACAGGGCGGAGGGCTACACCTTC CASGLVDRAEGYTF
TRBD2 TRBJ2-7 - TRBV27 TGTGCCAGCAGCCTAGGGACTAGCGGGGAGCTATTTTCCTACGAGCAGTACTTC CASSLGTSGELFSYEQYF
TRBD1 TRBJ2-7 - TRBV13 TGTGCCAGCAGCTATGTGGGACAGGGGGCCTACGAGCAGTACTTC CASSYVGQGAYEQYF
- TRBJ1-1 - TRBV29-1 TGCAGCGTTGACTTAACTGTCCCCACTGAAGCTTTCTTT CSVDLTVPTEAFF
- TRBJ1-1 few TRBV14 TGTGCCAGCAGCCACTTTCCCTATCTGAACACTGAAGCTTTCTTT CASSHFPYLNTEAFF
- TRBJ2-3 few TRBV12-3/TRBV12-4 TGTGCCAGCAGTTTAGGGTACGGCGGGAGCACAGATACGCAGTATTTT CASSLGYGGSTDTQYF
TRBD2 TRBJ2-2 - TRBV6-2/TRBV6-3 TGTGCCAGCAGGCCCGGGGGGAAAGAGAGCACCGGGGAGCTGTTTTTT CASRPGGKESTGELFF
- TRBJ1-5 - TRBV19 TGTGCCAGTAGTACCCTAGGGGCTAATCAGCCCCAGCATTTT CASSTLGANQPQHF
- TRBJ2-1 many TRBV6-1 TGTGCCAGCGGGCTCTACAATGAGCAGTTCTTC CASGLYNEQFF
- TRBJ1-5 - TRBV27 TGTGCCAGCAGCCACTCGAGGGGGGGCAATCAGCCCCAGCATTTT CASSHSRGGNQPQHF